This TCR beta chain was recorded in a study of cytomegalovirus exposure and HLA in healthy donors. Findings and caveats of the study: Across donors, sequencing depth was assumed by presence/absence analyses to be roughly uniform. Researchers catalogued approximately 170 TCR beta chains as cytomegalovirus-associated.

The CDR3 length is 13 residues. V gave up 2 bases and J gave up 3 bases; unmatched junction bases: 0. The germline V gene encodes CDR1 SNHLY and CDR2 FYNNEI. Both 60 Vbeta primers and 13 Jbeta primers went into the PCR. Only in-frame clones appear in the TCRdb table, and some are missing; sequencing was by immunoSEQ multiplex PCR. The data hold some 110,000 clones, with about three quarters observed a single time. This clone occurred a few times. Antigen: not known. The chain links TRBV2 to TRBJ1-1; 7 positions match TRBD1. The source is a woman in her thirties in good health and CMV-seronegative. Sequencing was performed on PBMCs. The DNA of the CDR3 is TGTGCCAGCAGTGAACAGGGGGACACTGAAGCTTTCTTT. It encodes CASSEQGDTEAFF. Variable domain in full (rest from reference TRBV2 and TRBJ1-1): EPEVTQTPSHQVTQMGQEVILRCVPISNHLYFYWYRQILGQKVEFLVSFYNNEISEKSEIFDDQFSVERPDGSNFTLKIRSTKLEDSAMYFCASSEQGDTEAFFGQGTRLTVV.